This T cell receptor (beta chain) is drawn from a study of T cells of healthy individuals. CDR3 length: 18 residues. V was shortened by 7 bases and J by 2 bases, with 23 bases between the two germline ends. Germline CDR1 is MDHEN and CDR2 is SYDVKM. From the 5' RACE reads, TCRdb called clonotypes with MiXCR, one entry per CDR3 protein. Seen here are over 95,000 distinct CDR3 sequences, around 17% observed once, and the top ten hold about 6%. This clonotype was seen repeatedly, ten times or more. This receptor was identified in a human donor in good health. This chain links TRBV28 with TRBJ2-2; maybe TRBD2 (6 bases). The CDR3 region has the DNA TGTGCCAGCACCCTACCCCTGGGTAGCGGACCTAACACCGGGGAGCTGTTTTTT. Protein product: CASTLPLGSGPNTGELFF.